This entry describes one T cell receptor (beta chain). As yet, its antigen is unknown. This record comes from a study of shared clonotypes between healthy human individuals. Germline V gene lookup returns CDR1 LNHDA and CDR2 SQIVND (reference sequence). This CDR3 contains 12 residues. Deletions cut 5 bases from V and 6 bases from J, with 8 bases between. Study-wide findings and caveats: Larger estimated richness was generally recorded for naive subsets relative to memory subsets. In contrast to clonotypes shared by all four donors, non-shared clonotypes had lower generation probabilities.

Researchers divided each subset's genomic DNA evenly across several immunoSEQ plates. Libraries were prepared by immunoSEQ multiplex PCR; TCRdb keeps only in-frame clonotypes and omits some of them. The sample includes hundreds of thousands of clones, around 92% of them seen just once. Terminally differentiated effector memory CD45RA+ cells were excluded from the naive CD8 cells, which were CD45RO-negative and positively selected for CCR7. Every donor was a Caucasian adult from Nashville, Tennessee. The receptor comes from a young man in good health. The V call is TRBV19, the J call TRBJ1-5; D is possibly TRBD1 (5 bases). The sequenced material came from naive CD8+ T cells sorted from blood. Written as DNA, the CDR3 is TGTGCCAGTAGTCCCGGGGGTCAGCCCCAGCATTTT. Translating it yields CASSPGGQPQHF.